The rows below give T cell receptor beta chains drawn from one sample of a study of cytomegalovirus exposure and HLA in healthy donors. Method: immunoSEQ multiplex PCR; TCRdb's copy keeps in-frame clones and lacks some. This sample has about 190,000 clones, with less than 90% found just once. Specimen: PBMCs. Every receptor here comes from a man aged 50 or older in good health and CMV-seronegative. CDR3s include the opening cysteine and the closing phenylalanine or tryptophan. The order of the fields is V gene, D gene, J gene, clone size, CDR3 protein, CDR3 DNA. D genes are given only for firm matches. Clone size is stated in some rows and not others, as once, few, many or a class when expanded.

v_call: TRBV11-3
d_call: -
j_call: TRBJ2-2
clone_size: -
cdr3_aa: CASSKGAGWGTGELFF
cdr3_nt: TGTGCCAGCAGCAAGGGGGCGGGATGGGGCACCGGGGAGCTGTTTTTT

v_call: TRBV7-2
d_call: TRBD1
j_call: TRBJ1-2
clone_size: -
cdr3_aa: CASSSGQGALGGYTF
cdr3_nt: TGTGCCAGCAGCTCGGGTCAGGGGGCGCTGGGTGGCTACACCTTC

v_call: TRBV6-1
d_call: TRBD1
j_call: TRBJ1-5
clone_size: -
cdr3_aa: CASSERRQGGVQPQHF
cdr3_nt: TGTGCCAGCAGTGAAAGGAGACAGGGAGGAGTGCAGCCCCAGCATTTT

v_call: TRBV18
d_call: TRBD2
j_call: TRBJ2-7
clone_size: -
cdr3_aa: CASSPPGLAGDRSEQYF
cdr3_nt: TGTGCCAGCTCACCACCGGGACTAGCGGGGGATAGGTCCGAGCAGTACTTC

v_call: TRBV5-6
d_call: -
j_call: TRBJ1-2
clone_size: -
cdr3_aa: CASSLWGPFYGYTF
cdr3_nt: TGTGCCAGCAGCTTGTGGGGGCCCTTCTATGGCTACACCTTC

v_call: TRBV28
d_call: TRBD2
j_call: TRBJ2-7
clone_size: -
cdr3_aa: CASSPAGSGRVSEQYF
cdr3_nt: TGTGCCAGCAGCCCCGCGGGCAGCGGGAGAGTCTCCGAGCAGTACTTC

v_call: TRBV5-1
d_call: -
j_call: TRBJ2-5
clone_size: -
cdr3_aa: CASSLEPASAETQYF
cdr3_nt: TGCGCCAGCAGCTTGGAACCGGCTAGCGCGGAGACCCAGTACTTC

v_call: TRBV6-5
d_call: -
j_call: TRBJ2-7
clone_size: -
cdr3_aa: CASIPQTDEQYF
cdr3_nt: TGTGCCAGCATTCCACAGACGGACGAGCAGTACTTC

v_call: TRBV6-1
d_call: -
j_call: TRBJ2-7
clone_size: -
cdr3_aa: CASSEYGQPSDYEQYF
cdr3_nt: TGTGCCAGCAGTGAATATGGGCAGCCGTCCGACTACGAGCAGTACTTC

v_call: TRBV5-4
d_call: TRBD2
j_call: TRBJ2-7
clone_size: -
cdr3_aa: CASSGGTSGPYEQYF
cdr3_nt: TGTGCCAGCAGCGGAGGGACTAGCGGCCCCTACGAGCAGTACTTC

v_call: TRBV27
d_call: -
j_call: TRBJ1-5
clone_size: -
cdr3_aa: CASSLHGGQGQPQHF
cdr3_nt: TGTGCCAGCAGTCTGCACGGGGGGCAGGGTCAGCCCCAGCATTTT

v_call: TRBV5-1
d_call: TRBD1
j_call: TRBJ1-2
clone_size: -
cdr3_aa: CASSLEGTGGLGYTF
cdr3_nt: TGCGCCAGCAGCTTGGAAGGGACAGGGGGCCTAGGCTACACCTTC

v_call: TRBV6-1
d_call: -
j_call: TRBJ1-4
clone_size: -
cdr3_aa: CASSETGVEKLFF
cdr3_nt: TGTGCCAGCAGTGAAACGGGGGTCGAAAAACTGTTTTTT

v_call: TRBV18
d_call: TRBD1
j_call: TRBJ2-3
clone_size: -
cdr3_aa: CASSQDRGTTDTQYF
cdr3_nt: TGTGCCAGCTCGCAGGACAGGGGTACCACAGATACGCAGTATTTT

v_call: TRBV29-1
d_call: TRBD1
j_call: TRBJ2-3
clone_size: -
cdr3_aa: CSGKDRAGADTQYF
cdr3_nt: TGCAGCGGGAAGGACAGGGCGGGTGCAGATACGCAGTATTTT

v_call: TRBV10-2
d_call: -
j_call: TRBJ1-1
clone_size: few
cdr3_aa: CASSEPGRGNTEAFF
cdr3_nt: TGCGCCAGCAGTGAGCCCGGACGGGGGAACACTGAAGCTTTCTTT

v_call: TRBV19
d_call: -
j_call: TRBJ2-5
clone_size: few
cdr3_aa: CASAGIQGETQYF
cdr3_nt: TGTGCCAGCGCAGGCATCCAGGGAGAGACCCAGTACTTC

v_call: TRBV2
d_call: TRBD1
j_call: TRBJ1-1
clone_size: -
cdr3_aa: CASRGQGNTEAFF
cdr3_nt: TGTGCCAGCAGAGGACAGGGGAACACTGAAGCTTTCTTT

v_call: TRBV7-2
d_call: TRBD2
j_call: TRBJ2-3
clone_size: -
cdr3_aa: CASSSSRASGRGTQYF
cdr3_nt: TGTGCCAGCAGCTCAAGCCGGGCTAGCGGGAGAGGTACGCAGTATTTT

v_call: TRBV5-1
d_call: TRBD1
j_call: TRBJ2-1
clone_size: -
cdr3_aa: CASSGGAGTGWNEQFF
cdr3_nt: TGCGCCAGCAGCGGGGGCGCGGGGACAGGGTGGAATGAGCAGTTCTTC

v_call: TRBV7-9
d_call: -
j_call: TRBJ2-7
clone_size: once
cdr3_aa: CSSSSPGGWGETSYEQYF
cdr3_nt: TGTTCCAGCAGTTCCCCGGGTGGCTGGGGGGAAACTTCCTACGAGCAGTACTTC

v_call: TRBV2
d_call: -
j_call: TRBJ1-1
clone_size: -
cdr3_aa: CASSDGAVNTEAFF
cdr3_nt: TGTGCCAGCAGTGACGGTGCCGTGAACACTGAAGCTTTCTTT

v_call: TRBV5-6
d_call: TRBD2
j_call: TRBJ2-1
clone_size: once
cdr3_aa: CASSWAPVGGSYNEQFF
cdr3_nt: TGTGCCAGCAGCTGGGCCCCGGTGGGGGGGTCCTACAATGAGCAGTTCTTC

v_call: TRBV5-1
d_call: TRBD1
j_call: TRBJ2-7
clone_size: -
cdr3_aa: CASSLDRGEQYF
cdr3_nt: TGCGCCAGCAGCTTGGACAGGGGAGAGCAGTACTTC